This TCR beta chain came from a study of T cells in Graves' hyperthyroidism and ophthalmopathy. The study, taken as a whole, reports: The authors' 13 V-J model separated ophthalmopathy from stable hyperthyroidism.

This clonotype appeared many times. Its matching antigen is unknown. Drawn at first hyperthyroidism diagnosis, the blood sample preceded any ophthalmopathy symptoms. There were TCR beta CDR3 regions amplified from RNA transcripts. The HTBI primer set drove a first-round RT-PCR of the TCR CDR3. TCRdb re-analysed the multiplex PCR reads in MiXCR, keeping a single row per CDR3 protein. Of more than 350,000 distinct CDR3 sequences in the sample, about a sixth were seen once. Germline V gene lookup returns CDR1 SGHDN and CDR2 FVKESK. CDR3 length equals 14 residues. V shed 8 bases and J 2 bases; nucleotides not matched to a gene: 5.

The gene calls are TRBV14 and TRBJ2-5; 10 nucleotides line up with TRBD2. Sequenced: blood. The receptor's source is a woman aged 30 to 39 with Graves' hyperthyroidism that later progressed to Graves' ophthalmopathy. CDR3 sequence: CASSSGGLQETQYF. CDR3 bases: TGTGCCAGCTCTAGCGGGGGCTTGCAAGAGACCCAGTACTTC.